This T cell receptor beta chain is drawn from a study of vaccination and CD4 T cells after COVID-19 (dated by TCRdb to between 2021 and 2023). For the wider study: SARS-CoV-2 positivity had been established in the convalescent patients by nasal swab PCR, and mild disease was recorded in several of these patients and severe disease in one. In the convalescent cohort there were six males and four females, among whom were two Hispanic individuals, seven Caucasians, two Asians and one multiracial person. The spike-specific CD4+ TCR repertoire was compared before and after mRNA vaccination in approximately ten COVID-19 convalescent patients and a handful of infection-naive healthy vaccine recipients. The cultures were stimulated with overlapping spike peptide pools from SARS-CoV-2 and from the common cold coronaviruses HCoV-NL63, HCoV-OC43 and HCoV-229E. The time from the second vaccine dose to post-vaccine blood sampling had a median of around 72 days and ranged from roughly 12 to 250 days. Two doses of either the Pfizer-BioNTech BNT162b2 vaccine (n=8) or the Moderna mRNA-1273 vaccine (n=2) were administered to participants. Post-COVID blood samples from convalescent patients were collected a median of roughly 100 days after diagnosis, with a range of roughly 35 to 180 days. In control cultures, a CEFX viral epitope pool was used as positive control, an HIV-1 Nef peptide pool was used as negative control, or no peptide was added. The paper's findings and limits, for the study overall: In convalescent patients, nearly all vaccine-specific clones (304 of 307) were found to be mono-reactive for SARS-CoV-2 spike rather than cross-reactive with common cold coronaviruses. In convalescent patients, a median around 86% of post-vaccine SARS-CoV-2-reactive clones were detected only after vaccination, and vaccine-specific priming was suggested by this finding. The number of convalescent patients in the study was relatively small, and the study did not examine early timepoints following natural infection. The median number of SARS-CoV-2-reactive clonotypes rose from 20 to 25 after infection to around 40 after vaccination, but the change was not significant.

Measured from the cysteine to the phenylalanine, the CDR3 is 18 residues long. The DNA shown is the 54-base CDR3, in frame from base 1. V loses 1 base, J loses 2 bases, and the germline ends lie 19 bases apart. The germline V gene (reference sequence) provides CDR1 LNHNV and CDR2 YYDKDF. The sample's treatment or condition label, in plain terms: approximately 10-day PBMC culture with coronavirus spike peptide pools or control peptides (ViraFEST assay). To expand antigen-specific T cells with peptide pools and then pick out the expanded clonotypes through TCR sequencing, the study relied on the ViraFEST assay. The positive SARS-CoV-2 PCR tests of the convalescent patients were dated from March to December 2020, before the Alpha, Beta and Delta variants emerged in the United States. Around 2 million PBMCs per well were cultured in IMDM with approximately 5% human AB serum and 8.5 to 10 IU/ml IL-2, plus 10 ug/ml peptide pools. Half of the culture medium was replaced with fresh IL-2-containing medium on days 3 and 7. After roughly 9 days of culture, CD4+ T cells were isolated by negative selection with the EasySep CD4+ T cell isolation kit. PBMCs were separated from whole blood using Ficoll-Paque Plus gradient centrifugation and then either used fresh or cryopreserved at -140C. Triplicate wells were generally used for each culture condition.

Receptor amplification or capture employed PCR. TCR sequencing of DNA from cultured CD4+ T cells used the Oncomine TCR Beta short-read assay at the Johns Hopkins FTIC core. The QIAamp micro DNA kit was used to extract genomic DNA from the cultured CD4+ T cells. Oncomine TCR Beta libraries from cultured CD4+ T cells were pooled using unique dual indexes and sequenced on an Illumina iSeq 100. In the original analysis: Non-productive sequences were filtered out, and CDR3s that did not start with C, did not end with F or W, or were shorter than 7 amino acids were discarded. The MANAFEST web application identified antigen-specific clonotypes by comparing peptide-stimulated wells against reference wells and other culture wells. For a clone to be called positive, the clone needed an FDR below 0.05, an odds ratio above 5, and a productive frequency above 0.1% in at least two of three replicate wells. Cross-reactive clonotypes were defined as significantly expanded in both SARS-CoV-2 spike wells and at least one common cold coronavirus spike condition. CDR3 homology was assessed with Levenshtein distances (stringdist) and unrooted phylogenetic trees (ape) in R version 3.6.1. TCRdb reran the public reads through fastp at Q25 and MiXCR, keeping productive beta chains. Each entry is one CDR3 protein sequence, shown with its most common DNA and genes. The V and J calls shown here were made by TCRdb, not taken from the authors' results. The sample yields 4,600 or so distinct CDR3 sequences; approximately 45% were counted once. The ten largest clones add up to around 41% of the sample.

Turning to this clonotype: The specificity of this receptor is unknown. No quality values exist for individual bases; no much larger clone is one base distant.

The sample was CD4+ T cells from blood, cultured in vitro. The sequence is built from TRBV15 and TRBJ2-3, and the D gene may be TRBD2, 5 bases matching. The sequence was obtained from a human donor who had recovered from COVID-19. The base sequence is TGTGCCACCAGCAGAGCGGGTGGAGGAGCGCTCCTCACAGATACGCAGTATTTT. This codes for CATSRAGGGALLTDTQYF.